Reported below is one T cell receptor beta chain. This specimen comes from a study of blood T cell repertoires in COVID-19. Sequenced by immunoSEQ multiplex PCR; TCRdb stores in-frame clones only, minus some. The table has roughly 400,000 clones, approximately 89% seen once. Assignments of participants to cohorts depended upon their own reported clinical history. The CDR3 is 18 amino acids. The V gene end was trimmed by 3 bases and the J gene end by 0 bases; junction bases not matched to a gene: 7. Germline loops: CDR1 LGHNT, CDR2 FRNRAP. The origin of this receptor is a woman aged 35 to 49 who had been exposed to COVID-19. Sequenced sample: PBMCs or T cells enriched from blood (not recorded which). The chain is built from TRBV12-5 and TRBJ2-1; 11 nucleotides match TRBD2. CDR3 DNA: TGTGCTAGTGGTTTCTCGGGAACTAGCGGGAGCTCCTACAATGAGCAGTTCTTC. Protein product: CASGFSGTSGSSYNEQFF.